The 15 T cell receptor beta chains in this list originate from one sample, sequenced in a study of CXCR3-negative and CXCR3-positive naive CD8 T cells (dated by TCRdb to between 2018 and 2021). Instrument on record: NextSeq 550. The Human TCR Profiling Kit (MiLaboratory) was used to make UMI-labeled 5' RACE TRB cDNA libraries. Reads reprocessed by TCRdb are summarized as one entry per CDR3 protein sequence, and DNA is absent. For this sample, the table gives about 40,000 distinct CDR3 sequences. The ten largest clones take up around 10% of the sample. Sequenced input: memory CD8+ T cells from blood. The cell subset or site label here, explained by the study, means: conventional CD8+ memory T cells (TMEM), sorted as controls. The receptors originated from a human donor in good health. Some clones in this sample may be carry-over from other donors' samples.

This rearrangement joins TRBV15 to TRBJ2-5; TCRdb gives TRBD1 as the D gene, but with no DNA this cannot be confirmed. The germline gives CDR1 LNHNV, CDR2 YYDKDF (reference sequence). The CDR3 covers 14 residues. This CDR3 reads CATSSRTGSETQYF.

The chain has TRBV10-2 and TRBJ2-1. The CDR3 contains 12 residues. CDR1 and CDR2 from the germline V gene are WSHSY and SAAADI. The CDR3: CASSVGGEMEFF.

The chain uses TRBV7-9 and TRBJ2-1; absent DNA, TCRdb's TRBD2 call cannot be checked. The CDR3 is 18 amino acids. Germline lookup yields CDR1 SEHNR and CDR2 FQNEAQ (reference sequence). The CDR3 spells CASSLGASGAFSPWEQFF.

This chain connects TRBV29-1 to TRBJ2-4. The CDR3 is 14 residues long. From germline, CDR1 is SQVTM and CDR2 ANQGSEA. CDR3 loop: CSVEDGTFKNIQYF.

The rearrangement joins TRBV4-1 to TRBJ1-2. Germline values: CDR1 MGHRA, CDR2 YSYEKL. The CDR3 length is 14 residues. The CDR3: CASNGGREVEGYTF.

The chain links TRBV5-6 to TRBJ2-7; checking the TCRdb D call of TRBD1 is not possible without DNA. Germline CDR1 is SGHDT and CDR2 is YYEEEE. The CDR3 totals 12 residues. The CDR3 spells CASSHGGYEQYF.

The chain uses TRBV20-1 and TRBJ2-6; TCRdb designates TRBD2, a call that cannot be tested without DNA. This CDR3 comprises 16 residues. Germline loops: CDR1 DFQATT, CDR2 SNEGSKA (reference sequence). CDR3 loop: CSASTSGISGANVLTF.

The chain carries TRBV5-1 and TRBJ1-1. Germline lookup yields CDR1 SGHRS and CDR2 YFSETQ. This CDR3 spans 13 amino acids. CDR3 protein: CASSLEWDTEAFF.

This chain connects TRBV7-8 to TRBJ2-7; the D gene TCRdb calls, TRBD1, cannot be checked with no DNA. Germline values: CDR1 SGHVS, CDR2 FQNEAQ. CDR3 length: 15 amino acids. The CDR3: CASSPPGLPLYEQYF.

This sequence joins TRBV7-8 and TRBJ2-6; TCRdb outputs TRBD1, but without DNA this stays unchecked. The germline CDR1 and CDR2 sequences are SGHVS and FQNEAQ. The CDR3 has 18 amino acids. CDR3 in amino acids: CASSPSRTGGYGANVLTF.

This rearrangement joins TRBV12-3 or TRBV12-4 to TRBJ2-4. This CDR3 has 14 residues. The CDR3 loop reads CASSAMDGKNIQYF.

V gene TRBV4-3 combines with J gene TRBJ1-1. Germline V CDR1 and CDR2: LGHNA, YSLEER. The CDR3 has 14 amino acids. CDR3 protein: CASSQVSPNTEAFF.

The genes are TRBV7-6 and TRBJ2-2; lacking DNA, the TRBD2 call made by TCRdb goes unchecked. The CDR3 runs 15 residues. Per germline, CDR1 SGHVS and CDR2 FNYEAQ. This CDR3 reads CASSWTIRNTGELFF.

CDR3 residues: CASSLVWTGAGNTIYF. The chain has TRBV13 and TRBJ1-3; absent DNA, TCRdb's TRBD1 call cannot be checked. The CDR3 consists of 16 residues. Germline V CDR1 and CDR2: PRHDT, FYEKMQ (reference sequence).

The chain's CDR3 is CASSPRQGVGEAFF. The gene calls are TRBV14 and TRBJ1-1; TCRdb indicates TRBD1, and absent DNA this call remains unverified. CDR3 length: 14 residues. The germline V gene has CDR1 SGHDN and CDR2 FVKESK.